The T cell receptor beta chain under discussion was sequenced for a study of blood T cell repertoires in COVID-19. Sequencing was performed with immunoSEQ multiplex PCR; in TCRdb, only in-frame clones are kept and a portion is missing. The sample has 250,000 to 300,000 clones; about 86% are singletons. The TCR comes from a man aged 25 to 40 with acute COVID-19. Sequenced material: PBMCs or T cells enriched from blood (not recorded which).

CDR3 region: CASSPQLAGGYNEQFF. The CDR3 nucleotides are TGTGCCAGCAGCCCGCAACTAGCGGGAGGGTACAATGAGCAGTTCTTC. This sequence joins TRBV7-8 and TRBJ2-1; 13 nucleotides match TRBD2. CDR1 is SGHVS, CDR2 FQNEAQ, per germline. V dropped 5 bases and J dropped 4; count of bases not matched to a gene: 5. CDR3 size: 16 residues.